The rows below give T cell receptor beta chains drawn from one sample of a study of CD8+CD57+ T cells in acquired aplastic anemia. TCRdb called the reads again in MiXCR, with one record for every CDR3 protein. The top ten hold around 20% of the sample, which has about 200,000 distinct CDR3 sequences, around 50% seen once. Sequencing input: sorted CD4+, CD8+, or CD8+CD57+ T cells (not recorded which) from PBMCs. These TCRs come from a human donor with aplastic anemia. Both conserved end residues are trimmed from each CDR3.

V gene	J gene	CDR3 protein
TRBV7-6	TRBJ1-4	ASSYNFKEVDEKLF
TRBV7-9	TRBJ2-2	ASSLRTGANTGELF
TRBV29-1	TRBJ1-1	SVEVDRATEAF
TRBV29-1	TRBJ2-7	SVGVGPYEQC
TRBV5-1	TRBJ2-5	ASSWGTSGGETQY
TRBV7-8	TRBJ2-7	ASSPYQGSSYEQY
TRBV9	TRBJ1-2	ASSSGGREVRCGYT
TRBV29-1	TRBJ2-3	SVEEQITDTQY
TRBV24-1	TRBJ2-4	ATLDGGLAKNIQY
TRBV12-5	TRBJ1-2	ASGLKTGLITNYGYT
TRBV20-1	TRBJ1-1	SARGGLNTEAF
TRBV20-1	TRBJ2-1	SARAGGSQF
TRBV15	TRBJ2-2	ATSVRTTQRELF
TRBV7-2	TRBJ2-7	ASSLDFRGYEQY
TRBV7-2	TRBJ1-5	ASSQADRGSQPQH
TRBV7-2	TRBJ2-1	ASSLGRVDEQF
TRBV7-9	TRBJ1-2	ASIPTGGVGYT
TRBV7-9	TRBJ1-2	ASSLDRATTGYT
TRBV2	TRBJ2-3	ASSEFSSGSADTQY
TRBV19	TRBJ1-5	ASSIETGSNQPQH
TRBV2	TRBJ2-2	ASRGGLGTGELF
TRBV5-1	TRBJ1-4	ASSLQGEGEKLS
TRBV4-1	TRBJ2-7	ASSKWPALQGYEQY
TRBV5-1	TRBJ2-3	ASSLGGGFSTDTQY
TRBV5-6	TRBJ1-6	ASSYGTGSGNSPLH
TRBV11-3	TRBJ2-1	ASSLTGQYNEQF